This T cell receptor (beta chain) comes out of a study of cytomegalovirus exposure and HLA in healthy donors. Overall study results and limits: Later analysis associated a missense DCLRE1C variant with TCR beta V- and J-gene trimming.

Concerning this clone: The antigen remains unidentified.

The CDR3 loop spans 15 amino acids. The germline V and J ends were trimmed by 5 bases and 2 bases, with 15 bases remaining between them. The germline V gene has CDR1 MNHNS and CDR2 SASEGT. PCR amplification relied on 60 Vbeta primers (plus 13 Jbeta primers). Clones were read by immunoSEQ multiplex PCR, and TCRdb kept only the in-frame ones, dropping some. The table shows roughly 130,000 clones, with roughly 90% occurring only once. What was sequenced was PBMCs. The gene calls are TRBV6-1 and TRBJ1-2; D possibly corresponds to TRBD1 (6 bases). The TCR comes from a woman aged 40 to 49 in good health and CMV-seronegative. The CDR3 is CASSLGAPSNYGYTF. As DNA, the CDR3 is TGTGCCAGCAGTCTGGGGGCGCCCTCAAACTATGGCTACACCTTC.